The 30 T cell receptor beta chains reported below all come from one sample, sequenced in a study of ipilimumab plus nivolumab after autologous stem cell transplantation. TCRdb's copy holds only in-frame clones and misses some; the assay was immunoSEQ multiplex PCR. The profile shows some 43,000 clones, about 88% of them singletons. The sample was PBMCs, taken in a trial of ipilimumab plus nivolumab as post-transplant consolidation. All receptors come from a male donor with multiple myeloma.

V gene TRBV7-2 combines with J gene TRBJ2-6, with TRBD2 matching 8 bases. The CDR3 length is 15 residues. Trimming removed 5 bases from V and 3 bases from J; junction bases left unmatched: 3. CDR1 and CDR2 (germline): SGHTA, FQGNSA. The CDR3 loop is CASSPTSGGANVLTF. The DNA for the CDR3 is TGTGCCAGCAGCCCTACTAGCGGTGGGGCCAACGTCCTGACTTTC.

This chain uses TRBV6-6 with TRBJ1-5; possible D gene TRBD1, 6 bases. The germline V gene encodes CDR1 MNHNY and CDR2 SVGAGI (reference sequence). The germline V and J ends were trimmed by 0 bases and 5 bases, with 8 bases remaining between them. The CDR3 loop spans 14 amino acids. DNA of the CDR3: TGTGCCAGCAGTTACTCCAGGGGAGATCAGCCCCAGCATTTT. Its protein is CASSYSRGDQPQHF.

This clone has only one observation. The rearrangement joins TRBV19 to TRBJ2-1, with 12 bases identical to TRBD2. With V trimmed by 4 bases and J by 10 bases, 8 bases remained unmatched. The CDR3 has 15 residues. From germline, CDR1 is LNHDA and CDR2 SQIVND (reference sequence). CDR3 in amino acids: CASSTPSGRAFEQFF. In DNA, the CDR3 is TGTGCCAGTAGTACCCCTAGCGGGAGGGCCTTCGAGCAGTTCTTC. Variable domain in full (rest from reference TRBV19 and TRBJ2-1): DGGITQSPKYLFRKEGQNVTLSCEQNLNHDAMYWYRQDPGQGLRLIYYSQIVNDFQKGDIAEGYSVSREKKESFPLTVTSAQKNPTAFYLCASSTPSGRAFEQFFGPGTRLTVL.

V gene TRBV18 combines with J gene TRBJ1-4, with 8 bases lining up with TRBD1. Germline values: CDR1 KGHSH, CDR2 LQKENI. The CDR3 runs to 14 residues. Trimming at V came to 5 bases and at J to 11 bases, leaving 10 bases not matched to a gene. The CDR3 sequence: CASSSDRERLKLFF. DNA for the CDR3: TGTGCCAGCTCATCGGACAGGGAGAGGCTCAAACTGTTTTTT.

The chain is built from TRBV7-9 and TRBJ2-1; D might be TRBD1 (6 bases). Germline V gene lookup returns CDR1 SEHNR and CDR2 FQNEAQ (reference sequence). This CDR3 has 16 residues. Trimming cost V 1 base and J 4 bases, with 14 bases left between them. The CDR3 sequence: CASSLVASQGYNEQFF. CDR3 nucleotides: TGTGCCAGCAGCTTAGTCGCCAGCCAGGGGTACAATGAGCAGTTCTTC.

Points on this clone: The same CDR3 arises from other DNA sequences in this sample as well. The chain has TRBV18 and TRBJ1-5, with 8 bases lining up with TRBD1. Looked up from germline, CDR1 is KGHSH and CDR2 is LQKENI. The length of the CDR3 is 16 residues. Trimming cost V 1 base and J 1 base; bases outside gene matches: 3. The chain's CDR3 is CASSPLGQGSNQPQHF. As DNA, the CDR3 is TGTGCCAGCTCACCACTCGGACAGGGAAGCAATCAGCCCCAGCATTTT.

The chain couples TRBV28 to TRBJ1-1; unclear D gene. Trimming left V 6 bases short and J 8 bases short, with 13 bases between. This CDR3 comprises 12 residues. Looked up from germline, CDR1 is MDHEN and CDR2 is SYDVKM. The chain's CDR3 is CASSPYQLEAFF. The CDR3 DNA follows: TGTGCCAGCAGCCCGTACCAATTAGAAGCTTTCTTT.

The chain recombines TRBV18 with TRBJ2-2, with D perhaps matching TRBD1 (6 bases). With 2 bases removed from V and 1 base from J, the gap between germline ends came to 11 bases. Looked up from germline, CDR1 is KGHSH and CDR2 is LQKENI. This CDR3 comprises 16 residues. As DNA, the CDR3 is TGTGCCAGCTCACCATTAGGGACACAGAACACCGGGGAGCTGTTTTTT. Translation: CASSPLGTQNTGELFF.

The chain uses TRBV7-2 and TRBJ2-3; 8 bases fit TRBD1. Germline CDR1 and CDR2: SGHTA and FQGNSA. This CDR3 region has 14 residues. J lost 4 bases, V lost 1 base, and 1 base had no gene match. The CDR3 reads CASSLVQGADTQYF. The CDR3 bases are TGTGCCAGCAGCTTAGTACAGGGGGCAGATACGCAGTATTTT.

CDR3 sequence reads: CASSPRANTEAFF. CDR3 DNA sequence: TGTGCCAGCAGCCCACGCGCGAACACTGAAGCTTTCTTT. The chain recombines TRBV5-4 with TRBJ1-1; D remains ambiguous. The CDR3 sequence is 13 residues long. V shed 4 bases and J shed 1 base, with 8 bases lying between them. Germline lookup yields CDR1 SGHNT and CDR2 YYREEE (reference sequence).

This rearrangement joins TRBV7-6 to TRBJ2-3; D possibly corresponds to TRBD1 (5 bases). The V and J ends lost 5 bases and 8 bases respectively, with 17 bases between them. The CDR3 contains 14 residues. Germline CDR1 reads SGHVS; CDR2 reads FNYEAQ. The CDR3 region is CASSPGWRRGTQYF. The CDR3 DNA reads as TGTGCCAGCAGCCCAGGGTGGCGGCGAGGTACGCAGTATTTT. The whole variable domain, filled in from reference TRBV7-6 and TRBJ2-3, reads GAGVSQSPRYKVTKRGQDVALRCDPISGHVSLYWYRQALGQGPEFLTYFNYEAQQDKSGLPNDRFSAERPEGSISTLTIQRTEQRDSAMYRCASSPGWRRGTQYFGPGTRLTVL.

The chain couples TRBV19 to TRBJ2-7; weak D call: TRBD2 (5 bases). Per the germline V gene, CDR1 is LNHDA and CDR2 is SQIVND (reference sequence). The CDR3 spans 13 residues. Trimming removed 9 bases at V and 3 bases at J, with 15 bases between. CDR3 DNA: TGTGCCAGCTCTAGCTCGGGAATCTACGAGCAGTACTTC. It yields the protein CASSSSGIYEQYF.

V and J are TRBV5-4 and TRBJ2-3, with D hard to call. Germline CDR1 reads SGHNT; CDR2 reads YYREEE (reference sequence). V was trimmed by 3 bases and J by 2 bases, leaving 4 bases between them. The CDR3 loop spans 12 amino acids. As DNA, the CDR3 is TGTGCCAGCAGCTCGGACACAGATACGCAGTATTTT. Encoded protein: CASSSDTDTQYF.

The CDR3 loop is CASRTSGGATDTQYF. The CDR3 nucleotides read TGTGCCAGCAGGACTAGCGGGGGGGCAACAGATACGCAGTATTTT. The gene calls are TRBV6-6 and TRBJ2-3, with TRBD2 matching over 14 bases. The J segment lost 3 bases and the V segment lost 6 bases, leaving 2 bases of the junction unmatched. This CDR3 has 15 amino acids. The V gene's germline CDR1 is MNHNY and CDR2 SVGAGI (reference sequence).

The V call is TRBV6-1, the J call TRBJ1-1, with 7 bases that match TRBD1. The junction had 2 bases not matched to a gene; V was cut back by 2 bases and J by 5 bases. There are 13 residues in the CDR3. Germline CDR1 is MNHNS and CDR2 is SASEGT. Here the CDR3 reads CASSELDRTEAFF. The CDR3 coding sequence is TGTGCCAGCAGTGAATTGGACAGGACTGAAGCTTTCTTT.

The chain is built from TRBV6-5 and TRBJ1-6; 8 nucleotides line up with TRBD1. CDR1 MNHEY and CDR2 SVGAGI come from the germline V gene. This CDR3 has 14 amino acids. J lost 10 bases, V lost 6 bases, and 8 bases had no gene match. The CDR3 here is CASRVAGQDSPLHF. The DNA of the CDR3 is TGTGCCAGCAGAGTCGCGGGACAGGACTCACCCCTCCACTTT.

The CDR3 sequence: CASSWDRGPRGYTF. CDR3 nucleotide sequence: TGTGCCAGCAGTTGGGACAGGGGGCCTCGGGGCTACACCTTC. The chain joins TRBV6-5 to TRBJ1-2; 12 positions agree with TRBD1. CDR1 MNHEY and CDR2 SVGAGI come from the germline V gene. The CDR3 extends over 14 amino acids. V gave up 4 bases and J gave up 8 bases; unmatched junction bases: 5.

Written as DNA, the CDR3 is TGTGCCAGCAGTTTAGGGTTGAGGGGGTATGGCTACACCTTC. Its protein product is CASSLGLRGYGYTF. The chain combines TRBV27 with TRBJ1-2, with D possibly being TRBD1 (6 bases). V was pared by 2 bases and J by 5 bases, with 12 bases between. The CDR3 runs 14 residues. Germline CDR1 and CDR2: MNHEY and SMNVEV (reference sequence).

V usage is TRBV27 and J usage is TRBJ2-7, with 9 nucleotides matching TRBD2. Germline CDR1 and CDR2: MNHEY and SMNVEV (reference sequence). Trimming at V came to 6 bases and at J to 2 bases, leaving 5 bases not matched to a gene. This CDR3 comprises 14 residues. DNA for the CDR3: TGTGCCAGCAGGATGACTAGCGGCGCCTACGAGCAGTACTTC. This sequence encodes CASRMTSGAYEQYF.

The V and J genes are TRBV29-1 and TRBJ2-1, with D possibly matching TRBD2 (6 bases). This CDR3 spans 14 amino acids. V was shortened by 5 bases and J by 3 bases, with 14 bases between the two germline ends. From germline, CDR1 is SQVTM and CDR2 ANQGSEA. The CDR3 spells CSVLRRELYNEQFF. Written as DNA, the CDR3 is TGCAGCGTTCTAAGGCGGGAACTCTACAATGAGCAGTTCTTC.

This rearrangement joins TRBV6-1 to TRBJ1-5; D gene uncertain. The CDR3 has 17 residues. Germline assignment: CDR1 MNHNS and CDR2 SASEGT. The germline V and J ends were trimmed by 0 bases and 0 bases, with 12 bases remaining between them. CDR3 loop: CASSEAGGGYSNQPQHF. The CDR3 DNA sequence: TGTGCCAGCAGTGAAGCGGGTGGAGGATATAGCAATCAGCCCCAGCATTTT.

The chain couples TRBV5-1 to TRBJ2-3; TRBD1 might be the D (5 bases). Deletions cut 2 bases from V and 6 bases from J, with 13 bases between. The CDR3 consists of 14 residues. The germline CDR1 and CDR2 sequences are SGHRS and YFSETQ. The chain's CDR3 is CASSFAQVEDTQYF. The CDR3 bases are TGCGCCAGCAGCTTCGCACAGGTCGAGGATACGCAGTATTTT. Filled out from reference TRBV5-1 and TRBJ2-3, the complete variable domain reads KAGVTQTPRYLIKTRGQQVTLSCSPISGHRSVSWYQQTPGQGLQFLFEYFSETQRNKGNFPGRFSGRQFSNSRSEMNVSTLELGDSALYLCASSFAQVEDTQYFGPGTRLTVL.

This chain uses TRBV9 with TRBJ2-7; D is perhaps TRBD1 or TRBD2 (5 bases each). Germline CDR1 SGDLS, CDR2 YYNGEE. This CDR3 is built from 14 residues. Deletions cut 2 bases from V and 3 bases from J, with 12 bases between. In DNA, the CDR3 is TGTGCCAGCAGCGTTGGGGGTCTAAACTACGAGCAGTACTTC. Translated: CASSVGGLNYEQYF.

The rearrangement links TRBV19 to TRBJ1-5; D may be TRBD1 (6 bases). The CDR3 runs 14 residues. The germline V gene has CDR1 LNHDA and CDR2 SQIVND (reference sequence). V shed 1 base and J shed 6 bases, with 10 bases lying between them. CDR3 region: CASSIVWGAQPQHF. CDR3 nucleotides: TGTGCCAGTAGTATAGTTTGGGGGGCTCAGCCCCAGCATTTT. Full variable domain (missing parts from reference TRBV19 and TRBJ1-5): DGGITQSPKYLFRKEGQNVTLSCEQNLNHDAMYWYRQDPGQGLRLIYYSQIVNDFQKGDIAEGYSVSREKKESFPLTVTSAQKNPTAFYLCASSIVWGAQPQHFGDGTRLSIL.

The rearrangement uses TRBV4-2 and TRBJ2-7, with 8 bases identical to TRBD2. This CDR3 has 15 amino acids. Per germline, CDR1 LGHNA and CDR2 YNFKEQ. Germline trimming cut 2 bases from V and 4 bases from J; bases unmatched to any gene: 7. Here the CDR3 DNA reads TGTGCCAGCAGCCAAAGCGCGGGAGGCTCTTACGAGCAGTACTTC. Translating gives CASSQSAGGSYEQYF.

V usage is TRBV6-5 and J usage is TRBJ2-7; 9 bases are a match to TRBD1. The CDR3 is 14 amino acids. The germline gives CDR1 MNHEY, CDR2 SVGAGI. V lost 8 bases and J lost 4; bases outside the gene matches: 9. Written as DNA, the CDR3 is TGTGCCAGCTGCTCCGGGACAGGGATGTACGAGCAGTACTTC. Translation gives CASCSGTGMYEQYF.

This chain uses TRBV27 with TRBJ2-1; D is tentatively TRBD1 or TRBD2 (5 bases each). Germline loops: CDR1 MNHEY, CDR2 SMNVEV (reference sequence). The CDR3 has 17 amino acids. The germline V and J ends were trimmed by 5 bases and 7 bases, with 24 bases remaining between them. CDR3 nucleotides: TGTGCCAGCAGTAGTCAGGGTGCGGTGCTAGGGGAGAATGAGCAGTTCTTC. Protein product: CASSSQGAVLGENEQFF.

This chain links TRBV7-2 with TRBJ1-4; D possibly corresponds to TRBD1 (5 bases). Trimming stripped 0 bases from V and 8 bases from J, with 10 bases between. The CDR3 totals 14 residues. The germline V gene has CDR1 SGHTA and CDR2 FQGNSA. CDR3 DNA sequence: TGTGCCAGCAGCTTAGCGAGGGGTGGCGAAAAACTGTTTTTT. This codes for CASSLARGGEKLFF.

The gene calls are TRBV19 and TRBJ2-5; D is ambiguous. Looked up from germline, CDR1 is LNHDA and CDR2 is SQIVND (reference sequence). This CDR3 has 14 amino acids. V dropped 3 bases and J dropped 2 bases, with 10 bases sitting between them. CDR3 loop: CASSMGSNQETQYF. CDR3 nucleotide sequence: TGTGCCAGTAGTATGGGCAGTAATCAAGAGACCCAGTACTTC.

The CDR3 DNA is TGTGCCAGTAGTATAACGATCCTGGGGGACACTGAAGCTTTCTTT. It yields the protein CASSITILGDTEAFF. The chain uses TRBV19 and TRBJ1-1, with a possible D match to TRBD1 (5 bases). CDR3 size: 15 residues. Trimming pared 2 bases from V and 3 bases from J, leaving 13 bases between. The germline gives CDR1 LNHDA, CDR2 SQIVND (reference sequence).